A selection of T cell receptor beta chains follows, all from one sample in a study of blood T cell repertoires in COVID-19. The table came from immunoSEQ multiplex PCR; TCRdb's copy has only in-frame clones and leaves some out. The sample yields about 69,000 clones, over 70% seen once. Sequencing was performed on peripheral blood. These TCRs come from a man between 60 and 70 years old with acute or convalescent COVID-19. CDR3s include the opening cysteine and the closing phenylalanine or tryptophan. Each record gives: clone size, V gene, CDR3 length, D gene, J gene, CDR3 DNA, CDR3 protein. The D gene is left open where the match is weak. Part of the rows lack a size; the others show once, few, many or a class for expanded clones.

size: -; V: TRBV5-4; length: 15; D: TRBD2; J: TRBJ2-2; DNA: TGTGCCAGCAGCTTGGGTAGCGGGGGAACCGGGGAGCTGTTTTTT; CDR3: CASSLGSGGTGELFF
size: -; V: TRBV4-2; length: 15; D: TRBD2; J: TRBJ2-5; DNA: TGTGCCAGCAGCCCAAGAGCGGGGGGGTGGGAGACCCAGTACTTC; CDR3: CASSPRAGGWETQYF
size: -; V: TRBV5-1; length: 16; D: TRBD1; J: TRBJ1-1; DNA: TGCGCCAGCAGCTCCGGACAGGGGGCGGGAAACACTGAAGCTTTCTTT; CDR3: CASSSGQGAGNTEAFF
size: -; V: TRBV5-1; length: 14; D: TRBD1; J: TRBJ2-7; DNA: TGCGCCAGCAGCTTGGAGGGGGCCAGGAACGAGCAGTACTTC; CDR3: CASSLEGARNEQYF
size: -; V: TRBV14; length: 16; D: TRBD1; J: TRBJ2-7; DNA: TGTGCCAGCAGCCAGACAGGGTACAGTGGATCCTACGAGCAGTACTTC; CDR3: CASSQTGYSGSYEQYF
size: -; V: TRBV18; length: 13; D: -; J: TRBJ1-5; DNA: TGTGCCAGCTCCCGAGATAGCAATCAGCCCCAGCATTTT; CDR3: CASSRDSNQPQHF
size: -; V: TRBV7-3; length: 13; D: -; J: TRBJ1-5; DNA: TGTGCCAGCAGCTTCCAGGTTGACCAGCCCCAGCATTTT; CDR3: CASSFQVDQPQHF
size: -; V: TRBV6-2/TRBV6-3; length: 15; D: TRBD1; J: TRBJ1-5; DNA: TGTGCCAGCAGCCCCTGGGACAGGGTTAATCAGCCCCAGCATTTT; CDR3: CASSPWDRVNQPQHF
size: -; V: TRBV9; length: 14; D: -; J: TRBJ2-1; DNA: TGTGCCAGCAGCGAGGCGGGGAACTACAATGAGCAGTTCTTC; CDR3: CASSEAGNYNEQFF
size: -; V: TRBV19; length: 19; D: TRBD1; J: TRBJ1-5; DNA: TGTGCCAGTAGTATCGGGACAGGCGAGGTGGTAGGTGGCAATCAGCCCCAGCATTTT; CDR3: CASSIGTGEVVGGNQPQHF
size: -; V: TRBV19; length: 16; D: -; J: TRBJ2-2; DNA: TGTGCCAGTAGTATTACCGGACAGACTTACACCGGGGAGCTGTTTTTT; CDR3: CASSITGQTYTGELFF
size: once; V: TRBV5-1; length: 17; D: TRBD1; J: TRBJ1-3; DNA: TGCGCCAGCAGCTTACTCGACACAGGGGTCTCTGGAAACACCATATATTTT; CDR3: CASSLLDTGVSGNTIYF
size: -; V: TRBV7-2; length: 16; D: TRBD1; J: TRBJ2-5; DNA: TGTGCCAGCAGCGATGACAGGGGGTGGGTCCAAGAGACCCAGTACTTC; CDR3: CASSDDRGWVQETQYF
size: -; V: TRBV5-1; length: 15; D: TRBD1; J: TRBJ1-6; DNA: TGCGCCAGCGGGTCAGGGGGCCCGGGGAATTCACCCCTCCACTTT; CDR3: CASGSGGPGNSPLHF
size: -; V: TRBV30; length: 13; D: -; J: TRBJ1-5; DNA: TGTGCCTGGTCAGGGATGAGCAATCAGCCCCAGCATTTT; CDR3: CAWSGMSNQPQHF
size: -; V: TRBV11-3; length: 13; D: -; J: TRBJ1-3; DNA: TGTGCCAGCAGCCCGGACATCGGGAACACCATATATTTT; CDR3: CASSPDIGNTIYF
size: -; V: TRBV4-1; length: 15; D: -; J: TRBJ2-3; DNA: TGCGCCAGCAGCCTTCGATCACGGGTCAGAGATACGCAGTATTTT; CDR3: CASSLRSRVRDTQYF
size: -; V: TRBV6-2/TRBV6-3; length: 15; D: TRBD2; J: TRBJ2-5; DNA: TGTGCCAGCAGTTACCAAGGAGCGGGGGGAGAGACCCAGTACTTC; CDR3: CASSYQGAGGETQYF